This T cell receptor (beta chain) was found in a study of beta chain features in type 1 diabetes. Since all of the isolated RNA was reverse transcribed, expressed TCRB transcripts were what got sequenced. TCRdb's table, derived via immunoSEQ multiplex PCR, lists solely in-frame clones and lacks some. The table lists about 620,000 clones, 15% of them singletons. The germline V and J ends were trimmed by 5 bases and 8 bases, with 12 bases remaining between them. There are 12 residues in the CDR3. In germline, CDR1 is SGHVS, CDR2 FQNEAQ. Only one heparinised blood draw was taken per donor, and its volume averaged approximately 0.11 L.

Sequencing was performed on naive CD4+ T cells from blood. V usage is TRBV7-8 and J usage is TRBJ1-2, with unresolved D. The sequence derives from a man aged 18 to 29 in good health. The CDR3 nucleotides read TGTGCCAGCAGCCGGACCCATGGGGGCTACACCTTC. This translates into CASSRTHGGYTF.